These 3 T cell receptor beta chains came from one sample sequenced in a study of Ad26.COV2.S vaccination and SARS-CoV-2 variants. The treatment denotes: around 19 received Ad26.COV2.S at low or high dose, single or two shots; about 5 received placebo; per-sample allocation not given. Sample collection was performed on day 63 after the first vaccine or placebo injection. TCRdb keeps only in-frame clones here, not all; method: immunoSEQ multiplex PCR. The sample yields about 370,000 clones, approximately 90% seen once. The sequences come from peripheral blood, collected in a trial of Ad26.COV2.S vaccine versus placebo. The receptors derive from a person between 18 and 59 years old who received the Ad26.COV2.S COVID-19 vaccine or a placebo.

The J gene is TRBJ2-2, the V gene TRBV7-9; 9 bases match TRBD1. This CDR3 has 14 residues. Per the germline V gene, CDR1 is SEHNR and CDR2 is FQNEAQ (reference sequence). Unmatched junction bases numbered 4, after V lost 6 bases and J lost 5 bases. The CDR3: CASRSTGGTGELFF. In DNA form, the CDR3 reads TGTGCCAGCAGGTCGACAGGGGGGACCGGGGAGCTGTTTTTT.

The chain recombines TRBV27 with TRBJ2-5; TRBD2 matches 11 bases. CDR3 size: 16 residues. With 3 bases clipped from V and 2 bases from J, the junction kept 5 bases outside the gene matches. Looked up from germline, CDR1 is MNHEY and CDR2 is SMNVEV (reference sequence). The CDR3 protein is CASSLGLAAGQETQYF. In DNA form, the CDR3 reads TGTGCCAGCAGTTTGGGACTAGCGGCAGGACAAGAGACCCAGTACTTC.

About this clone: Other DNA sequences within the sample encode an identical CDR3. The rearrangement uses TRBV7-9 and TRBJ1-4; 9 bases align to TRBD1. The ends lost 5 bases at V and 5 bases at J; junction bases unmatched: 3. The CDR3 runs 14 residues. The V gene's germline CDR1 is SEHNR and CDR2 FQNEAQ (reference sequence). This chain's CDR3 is CASSLGQGNEKLFF. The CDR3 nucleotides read TGTGCCAGCAGCCTAGGACAGGGGAATGAAAAACTGTTTTTT.